Listed below are T cell receptor beta chains from one sample, sequenced in a study of blood T cell repertoires in COVID-19. Clones were sequenced by immunoSEQ multiplex PCR, and TCRdb holds only the in-frame ones, with some missing. The sample includes 150,000 to 200,000 clones, 87% seen only once; the top ten take 3.9%. Specimen: peripheral blood. The receptors here all came from a woman aged 55-70 years who had recovered from COVID-19. The CDR3 runs from the conserved cysteine through the conserved F or W. A D gene is named only where the DNA matches it firmly. Only part of the rows carry a size: once, few, many, or a class if the clone is expanded.

v_gene	j_gene	abundance	d_gene	CDR3nt	CDR3aa
TRBV5-1	TRBJ1-6	-	-	TGCGCCAGCAGCGACAGGACAAATTCACCCCTCCACTTT	CASSDRTNSPLHF
TRBV4-2	TRBJ1-4	-	TRBD1	TGTGCCAGCAGCCATGCTAAGGACAGGGCCAATGAAAAACTGTTTTTT	CASSHAKDRANEKLFF
TRBV24-1	TRBJ2-4	-	-	TGTGCCACCAGTGATATAACGGACATTCAGTACTTC	CATSDITDIQYF
TRBV5-1	TRBJ1-2	once	TRBD1	TGCGCCAGCAGCTTGACAGGGGGTGATGGCTACACCTTC	CASSLTGGDGYTF
TRBV5-1	TRBJ1-1	once	-	TGCGCCAGCAGCTTCGGGGTGGACACTGAAGCTTTCTTT	CASSFGVDTEAFF
TRBV10-1	TRBJ1-3	-	TRBD1	TGCGCCAGGAACAAGGACAGGAAATTTTCGGGAAACACCATATATTTT	CARNKDRKFSGNTIYF
TRBV27	TRBJ1-5	-	-	TGTGCCAGCGGGTCAACAGGGATTAGCAATCAGCCCCAGCATTTT	CASGSTGISNQPQHF
TRBV5-1	TRBJ2-6	-	-	TGCGCCAGCAGCTACTTCGATGGGGCCAACGTCCTGACTTTC	CASSYFDGANVLTF
TRBV5-5	TRBJ2-1	-	-	TGTGCCAGCAGCTTGGAGCAGGGGCGGCGAGGATATGAGCAGTTCTTC	CASSLEQGRRGYEQFF
TRBV2	TRBJ2-3	-	-	TGTGCCAGCAACTGGGTGGGCACGCAGTATTTT	CASNWVGTQYF
TRBV19	TRBJ2-5	few	-	TGTGCCAGTAGTACTGGAGATTATGGTTTTCGGCGAGAGACCCAGTACTTC	CASSTGDYGFRRETQYF
TRBV30	TRBJ2-7	-	-	TGTGCCTGGAGTATATCTTACGAGCAGTACTTC	CAWSISYEQYF
TRBV5-6	TRBJ1-5	-	-	TGTGCCAGCAGCTTGAGAGATTGGAGGAGCAATCAGCCCCAGCATTTT	CASSLRDWRSNQPQHF
TRBV6-6	TRBJ2-5	once	-	TGTGCCAGCAGTTACCGGGCAGGGTTCCAAGAGACCCAGTACTTC	CASSYRAGFQETQYF
TRBV7-3	TRBJ1-1	-	-	TGTGCCAGCAGCTTTATGAAGCAGAACACTGAAGCTTTCTTT	CASSFMKQNTEAFF
TRBV5-1	TRBJ2-5	-	TRBD1	TGCGCCAGCAGCTTGGGAAGGACAGGGGGCCAAGAGACCCAGTACTTC	CASSLGRTGGQETQYF
TRBV4-1	TRBJ1-3	-	-	TGCGCCAGCAGCCAACAACCGGGTTACACCATATATTTT	CASSQQPGYTIYF
TRBV7-5	TRBJ2-3	once	-	TGTGCCAGAAGCTTAGAGGCCGTAGCGGGGCCAGATACGCAGTATTTT	CARSLEAVAGPDTQYF
TRBV3-1/TRBV3-2	TRBJ2-2	-	TRBD2	TGTGCCAGCAGCTTCAGGGAGGGTTACACCGGGGAGCTGTTTTTT	CASSFREGYTGELFF
TRBV5-1	TRBJ1-4	-	-	TGCGCCAGCAGCTATGGGCCTAATGAAAAACTGTTTTTT	CASSYGPNEKLFF
TRBV6-1	TRBJ2-5	-	TRBD1	TGTGCCAGCAGTGAGCTAGGACAGGGAGAGACCCAGTACTTC	CASSELGQGETQYF
TRBV7-2	TRBJ2-3	-	TRBD2	TGTGCCAGCAGCCTCCAGCGGGGGGCCGAGACGCAGTATTTT	CASSLQRGAETQYF
TRBV28	TRBJ2-5	-	-	TGTGCCAGCAGTTTAGAGGCCAGACAAGAGACCCAGTACTTC	CASSLEARQETQYF
TRBV5-1	TRBJ2-7	-	TRBD1	TGCGCCAGCAGCTTGGGGCCCCCACAGGGGGCGGAGCAGTACTTC	CASSLGPPQGAEQYF
TRBV2	TRBJ1-5	many	-	TGTGCCAGCAGGGGACAATCGAATCAGCCCCAGCATTTT	CASRGQSNQPQHF
TRBV7-2	TRBJ2-1	-	TRBD1	TGTGCCAGCAGCTTAAGGAGGGTGGCGGACAGGGTGAATGAGCAGTTCTTC	CASSLRRVADRVNEQFF
TRBV29-1	TRBJ1-2	-	TRBD1	TGCAGCGTCACAGGGGGGGCGGGCTACACCTTC	CSVTGGAGYTF
TRBV28	TRBJ1-2	-	TRBD1	TGTGCCAGCAGTTTAATCAGGGGGGATTATGGCTACACCTTC	CASSLIRGDYGYTF
TRBV6-2/TRBV6-3	TRBJ1-5	few	-	TGTGCCAGCAGTCGAGCGCCACTGAGGCATCAGCCCCAGCATTTT	CASSRAPLRHQPQHF
TRBV24-1	TRBJ2-1	-	-	TGTGCCACCAGCGTTACTGGTAGCTCCTACAATGAGCAGTTCTTC	CATSVTGSSYNEQFF
TRBV3-1/TRBV3-2	TRBJ1-1	few	-	TGTGCCAGCAGCCAAGGTGGGGGCGGAGGAGGCGCTGAAGCTTTCTTT	CASSQGGGGGGAEAFF
TRBV15	TRBJ2-1	-	-	TGTGCCACCAGCAGAGAAGTGGGTACTAGGGCGGGGTACAATGAGCAGTTCTTC	CATSREVGTRAGYNEQFF
TRBV15	TRBJ2-2	-	-	TGTGCCACCAGCAGAGATCCGGGAGCGAACACCGGGGAGCTGTTTTTT	CATSRDPGANTGELFF
TRBV28	TRBJ2-7	-	-	TGTGCCAGCAAATTGAATCGGTGGTACTTC	CASKLNRWYF
TRBV19	TRBJ2-1	-	TRBD2	TGTGCCAGTAGCCCGATCAGCGGGGGGGCCTACAATGAGCAGTTCTTC	CASSPISGGAYNEQFF
TRBV3-1/TRBV3-2	TRBJ1-2	-	-	TGTGCCAGCAGCCGGGCAGGGCCTCTTGGCTACACCTTC	CASSRAGPLGYTF
TRBV7-7	TRBJ1-1	-	-	TGTGCCAGCAGCCGGGGGGTGAACACTGAAGCTTTCTTT	CASSRGVNTEAFF
TRBV5-4	TRBJ1-3	-	-	TGTGCCAGCAGCTTGTCAGGGTTCTCTGGAAACACCATATATTTT	CASSLSGFSGNTIYF
TRBV3-1/TRBV3-2	TRBJ1-1	-	-	TGTGCCAGCAGCCAAGATTACTGGAACACTGAAGCTTTCTTT	CASSQDYWNTEAFF
TRBV14	TRBJ1-3	-	-	TGTGCCAGCAGCCAACAGGGAAACACCATATATTTT	CASSQQGNTIYF
TRBV19	TRBJ1-1	-	TRBD1	TGTGCCAGTAGTATAGGGGACAGGCGGGTAATGAACACTGAAGCTTTCTTT	CASSIGDRRVMNTEAFF
TRBV19	TRBJ1-4	-	-	TGTGCCAGTAGTATGCGGGGTAGGGACGAAAAACTGTTTTTT	CASSMRGRDEKLFF
TRBV9	TRBJ1-1	-	-	TGTGCCAGCAGCGACCTTGGACAGTCCGGCACTGAAGCTTTCTTT	CASSDLGQSGTEAFF
TRBV14	TRBJ2-3	-	-	TGTGCCAGCAGCTCTACAGGGTTTCGAGATACGCAGTATTTT	CASSSTGFRDTQYF
TRBV27	TRBJ2-1	-	-	TGTGCCAGCAGTTTATATCCGGGGGTGCTGACCTCGTACAATGAGCAGTTCTTC	CASSLYPGVLTSYNEQFF
TRBV7-2	TRBJ1-3	-	TRBD1	TGTGCCAGCAGCTCAACCGGGACAGGTTCTGGAAACACCATATATTTT	CASSSTGTGSGNTIYF
TRBV28	TRBJ1-2	once	-	TGTGCCAGCAGCCCGACCGGGGACTATGGCTACACCTTC	CASSPTGDYGYTF
TRBV2	TRBJ2-7	-	TRBD1	TGTGCCAGCAGTGTAGGACAGGGAGATCAGTACTTC	CASSVGQGDQYF
TRBV11-3	TRBJ2-1	-	TRBD1	TGTGCCAGCAGCTCGGACAGGGGCGGCTACAATGAGCAGTTCTTC	CASSSDRGGYNEQFF
TRBV2	TRBJ2-3	-	TRBD1	TGTGCCAGCAGCCCACAGGGGGCGGATACGCAGTATTTT	CASSPQGADTQYF
TRBV28	TRBJ1-5	-	-	TGTGCCAGCAGTCTGGTCGGTTCTTATCAGCCCCAGCATTTT	CASSLVGSYQPQHF